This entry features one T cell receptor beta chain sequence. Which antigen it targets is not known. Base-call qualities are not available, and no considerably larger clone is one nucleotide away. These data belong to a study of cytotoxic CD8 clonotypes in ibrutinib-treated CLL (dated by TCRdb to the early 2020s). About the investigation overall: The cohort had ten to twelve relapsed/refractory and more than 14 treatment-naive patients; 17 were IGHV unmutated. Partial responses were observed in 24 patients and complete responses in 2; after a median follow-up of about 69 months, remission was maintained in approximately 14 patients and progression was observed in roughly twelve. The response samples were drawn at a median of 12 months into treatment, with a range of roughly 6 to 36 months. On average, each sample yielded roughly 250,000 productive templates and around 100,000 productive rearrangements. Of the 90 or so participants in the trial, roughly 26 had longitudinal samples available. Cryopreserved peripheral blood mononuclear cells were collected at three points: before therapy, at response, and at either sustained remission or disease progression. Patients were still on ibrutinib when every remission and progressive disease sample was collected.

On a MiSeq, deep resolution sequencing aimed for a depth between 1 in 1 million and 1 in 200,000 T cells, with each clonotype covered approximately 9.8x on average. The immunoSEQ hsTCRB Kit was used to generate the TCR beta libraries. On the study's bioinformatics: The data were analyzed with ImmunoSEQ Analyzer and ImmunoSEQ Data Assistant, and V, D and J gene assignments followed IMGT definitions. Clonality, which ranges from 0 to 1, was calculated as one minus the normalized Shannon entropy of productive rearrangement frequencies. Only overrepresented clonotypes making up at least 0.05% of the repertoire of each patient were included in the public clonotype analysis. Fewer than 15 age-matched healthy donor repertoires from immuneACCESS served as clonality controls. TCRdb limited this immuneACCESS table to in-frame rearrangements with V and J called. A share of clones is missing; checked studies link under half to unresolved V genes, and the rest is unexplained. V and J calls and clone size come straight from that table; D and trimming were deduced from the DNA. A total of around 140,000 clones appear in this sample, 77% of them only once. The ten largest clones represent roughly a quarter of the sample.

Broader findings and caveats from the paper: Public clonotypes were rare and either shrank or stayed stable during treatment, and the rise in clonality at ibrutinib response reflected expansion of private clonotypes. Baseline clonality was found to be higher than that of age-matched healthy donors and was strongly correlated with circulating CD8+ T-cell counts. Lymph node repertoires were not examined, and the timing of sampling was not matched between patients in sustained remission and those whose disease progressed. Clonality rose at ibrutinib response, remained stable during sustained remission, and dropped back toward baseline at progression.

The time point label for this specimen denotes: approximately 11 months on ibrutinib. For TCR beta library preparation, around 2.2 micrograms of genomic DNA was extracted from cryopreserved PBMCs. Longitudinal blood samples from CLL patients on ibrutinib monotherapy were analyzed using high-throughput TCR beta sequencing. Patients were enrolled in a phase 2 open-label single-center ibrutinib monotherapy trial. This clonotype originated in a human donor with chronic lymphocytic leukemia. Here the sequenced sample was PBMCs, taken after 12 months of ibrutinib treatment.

The CDR3 protein is CASSYGGWNQPQHF. The DNA sequence follows: TGTGCCAGCAGTTACGGGGGTTGGAATCAGCCCCAGCATTTT. Recombination joined TRBV6-5 with TRBJ1-5; TRBD1 is possibly the D segment (5 matching bases). V is shortened by 2 bases, J by 4 bases, and the region joining them spans 9 bases. The CDR3 contains 14 residues, cysteine and phenylalanine counted. Just CDR3 DNA is preserved here, 42 bases in frame from base 1. Taken from the germline V gene, the CDR1 and CDR2 loops are MNHEY and SVGAGI.